A selection of T cell receptor beta chains follows, all from one sample in a study of graft-versus-host responses after intestinal transplantation. The method was immunoSEQ multiplex PCR; TCRdb's version includes in-frame clones alone and lacks a portion of them. The data contain over 100,000 clones, just under 95% of them seen just once; the ten biggest clones take up more than 0.09%. These receptors are not linked to any known antigen. Specimen: unstimulated CD4+ T cells sorted from spleen or lymph node cells, collected before intestinal transplant. These receptors were obtained from a human donor who received an intestinal transplant. The CDR3 runs from the conserved cysteine through the conserved F or W. The D gene is left open where the match is weak. Not all rows give a size; the values are once, few, many and, for expanded clones, a class.

d_call: NA
j_call: TRBJ1-4
clone_size: NA
cdr3_length: 14
v_call: TRBV27
cdr3_aa: CASSLGYTNEKLFF
cdr3_nt: TGTGCCAGCAGTTTAGGTTATACTAATGAAAAACTGTTTTTT

d_call: NA
j_call: TRBJ1-2
clone_size: NA
cdr3_length: 15
v_call: TRBV7-9
cdr3_aa: CASSLAAAYNYGYTF
cdr3_nt: TGTGCCAGCAGCCTGGCGGCAGCATATAACTATGGCTACACCTTC

d_call: NA
j_call: TRBJ2-5
clone_size: once
cdr3_length: 13
v_call: TRBV28
cdr3_aa: CASSSAFLETQYF
cdr3_nt: TGTGCCAGCAGTTCGGCCTTTTTAGAGACCCAGTACTTC

d_call: NA
j_call: TRBJ1-2
clone_size: once
cdr3_length: 15
v_call: TRBV7-6
cdr3_aa: CASSLARAANGGYTF
cdr3_nt: TGTGCCAGCAGCTTAGCGCGGGCCGCAAACGGTGGCTACACCTTC

d_call: NA
j_call: TRBJ1-1
clone_size: NA
cdr3_length: 13
v_call: TRBV7-9
cdr3_aa: CASSLAVDTEAFF
cdr3_nt: TGTGCCAGCAGCTTAGCGGTGGACACTGAAGCTTTCTTT

d_call: NA
j_call: TRBJ2-1
clone_size: NA
cdr3_length: 16
v_call: TRBV7-9
cdr3_aa: CASSLTAGRSSNEQFF
cdr3_nt: TGTGCCAGCAGCTTAACTGCAGGGAGGTCGAGTAATGAGCAGTTCTTC

d_call: TRBD1
j_call: TRBJ2-7
clone_size: NA
cdr3_length: 15
v_call: TRBV7-3
cdr3_aa: CASSLPGTGLDEQYF
cdr3_nt: TGTGCCAGCAGCTTACCCGGGACAGGGTTGGACGAGCAGTACTTC

d_call: TRBD2
j_call: TRBJ2-1
clone_size: NA
cdr3_length: 13
v_call: TRBV6-5
cdr3_aa: CASMPSGRNEQFF
cdr3_nt: TGTGCCAGCATGCCTAGCGGGAGAAATGAGCAGTTCTTC

d_call: NA
j_call: TRBJ2-5
clone_size: NA
cdr3_length: 14
v_call: TRBV7-2
cdr3_aa: CASSLVASRETQYF
cdr3_nt: TGTGCCAGCAGCTTAGTCGCATCGCGGGAGACCCAGTACTTC

d_call: NA
j_call: TRBJ2-3
clone_size: once
cdr3_length: 13
v_call: TRBV18
cdr3_aa: CASSPDQKDTQYF
cdr3_nt: TGTGCCAGCTCACCAGATCAGAAAGATACGCAGTATTTT

d_call: TRBD1
j_call: TRBJ2-7
clone_size: NA
cdr3_length: 14
v_call: TRBV28
cdr3_aa: CASSAYRGAYEQYF
cdr3_nt: TGTGCCAGCAGTGCATACAGGGGAGCCTACGAGCAGTACTTC

d_call: NA
j_call: TRBJ2-1
clone_size: NA
cdr3_length: 14
v_call: TRBV29-1
cdr3_aa: CSVGRGALQNEQFF
cdr3_nt: TGCAGCGTTGGAAGAGGAGCCCTCCAGAATGAGCAGTTCTTC

d_call: TRBD2
j_call: TRBJ2-7
clone_size: NA
cdr3_length: 17
v_call: TRBV7-6
cdr3_aa: CASSLFASGPVSYEQYF
cdr3_nt: TGTGCCAGCAGCTTATTTGCTAGCGGCCCGGTGTCCTACGAGCAGTACTTC

d_call: NA
j_call: TRBJ2-7
clone_size: NA
cdr3_length: 13
v_call: TRBV7-9
cdr3_aa: CATQLANSYEQYF
cdr3_nt: TGTGCCACCCAACTAGCCAACTCCTACGAGCAGTACTTC

d_call: NA
j_call: TRBJ2-5
clone_size: NA
cdr3_length: 14
v_call: TRBV5-1
cdr3_aa: CASSLAVGQETQYF
cdr3_nt: TGCGCCAGCAGCTTGGCCGTGGGACAAGAGACCCAGTACTTC

d_call: NA
j_call: TRBJ1-5
clone_size: once
cdr3_length: 15
v_call: TRBV5-1
cdr3_aa: CASSLGGTSNQPQHF
cdr3_nt: TGCGCCAGCAGCTTGGGCGGGACTAGCAATCAGCCCCAGCATTTT

d_call: NA
j_call: TRBJ2-5
clone_size: NA
cdr3_length: 15
v_call: TRBV5-1
cdr3_aa: CASSNPSAGRETQYF
cdr3_nt: TGCGCCAGCAGCAACCCCAGCGCGGGGAGGGAGACCCAGTACTTC